This entry lists 13 T cell receptor beta chains sequenced from one sample in a study of T cell changes during pregnancy in multiple sclerosis. The protocol was immunoSEQ multiplex PCR, while the TCRdb copy is restricted to in-frame clones and leaves out a portion. Of tens of thousands of clones in the sample, roughly 90% were seen once. The sequencing here drew on peripheral blood, taken after pregnancy. All receptors come from a female donor in good health, enrolled as a control in a pregnancy study.

The genes are TRBV7-2 and TRBJ1-4, with D tentatively TRBD1 (5 bases). The CDR3 totals 12 residues. CDR1 and CDR2 from the germline V gene are SGHTA and FQGNSA. Trimming pared 8 bases from V and 3 bases from J, leaving 7 bases between. The DNA of the CDR3 is TGTGCCAGCGCCAGGGCTAATGAAAAACTGTTTTTT. It translates to CASARANEKLFF.

This clone was seen only once. The chain combines TRBV6-6 with TRBJ1-6; a possible D gene is TRBD1 (5 bases). Germline CDR1 MNHNY, CDR2 SVGAGI (reference sequence). Trimming pared 6 bases from V and 0 bases from J, leaving 9 bases between. This CDR3 contains 15 residues. CDR3 residues: CASSRASSYNSPLHF. The CDR3 DNA is TGTGCCAGCAGCAGGGCGAGCTCCTATAATTCACCCCTCCACTTT.

This clone was observed at least ten times. The rearrangement joins TRBV6-1 to TRBJ1-2; 7 nucleotides agree with TRBD1. This CDR3 spans 14 amino acids. V lost 3 bases and J lost 3; bases outside the gene matches: 4. CDR1 and CDR2 from the germline V gene are MNHNS and SASEGT. CDR3 region: CASSEGDRDYGYTF. The DNA for the CDR3 is TGTGCCAGCAGTGAGGGAGACAGGGACTATGGCTACACCTTC.

The chain joins TRBV9 to TRBJ2-2; 10 bases match TRBD2. V was clipped by 3 bases and J by 2 bases; unmatched bases: 7. CDR3 length: 17 amino acids. The germline CDR1 and CDR2 sequences are SGDLS and YYNGEE. This chain's CDR3 is CASSASKRGGNTGELFF. In DNA, the CDR3 is TGTGCCAGCAGCGCTTCAAAGCGGGGGGGCAACACCGGGGAGCTGTTTTTT.

The chain is built from TRBV7-2 and TRBJ1-2; unclear D gene. The V and J ends lost 6 bases and 3 bases respectively, with 14 bases between them. This CDR3 region has 14 residues. Per the germline V gene, CDR1 is SGHTA and CDR2 is FQGNSA. The CDR3 bases are TGTGCCAGCAGTGACGAGGGAGTTTACTATGGCTACACCTTC. Encoded protein: CASSDEGVYYGYTF.

The V and J genes are TRBV11-3 and TRBJ1-2; D ambiguous. This CDR3 contains 12 residues. Germline assignment: CDR1 SGHNT and CDR2 YENEEA. The V end was cut by 2 bases, the J end by 2 bases, with 3 bases between. The CDR3 reads CASSLSNYGYTF. The CDR3 DNA sequence: TGTGCCAGCAGCTTAAGCAACTATGGCTACACCTTC.

The rearrangement uses TRBV18 and TRBJ1-2; TRBD1 is a possible D gene (5 bases). CDR1 and CDR2 (germline): KGHSH, LQKENI. The CDR3 is 16 residues long. Deletions cut 2 bases from V and 0 bases from J, with 13 bases between. The CDR3 protein is CASSPDSSGANYGYTF. As DNA, the CDR3 is TGTGCCAGCTCACCAGACAGCTCGGGAGCTAACTATGGCTACACCTTC.

This sequence joins TRBV18 and TRBJ2-3; a weak D match, TRBD1 (6 bases). V lost 4 bases, J lost 3 bases, and 14 bases lay in between. Germline-derived CDR1 and CDR2 are KGHSH and LQKENI. The CDR3 has 15 residues. CDR3 in amino acids: CASSLRVQGTDTQYF. DNA of the CDR3: TGTGCCAGCTCACTCCGAGTTCAGGGGACAGATACGCAGTATTTT. Drawing the rest from reference TRBV18 and TRBJ2-3, the complete variable domain is NAGVMQNPRHLVRRRGQEARLRCSPMKGHSHVYWYRQLPEEGLKFMVYLQKENIIDESGMPKERFSAEFPKEGPSILRIQQVVRGDSAAYFCASSLRVQGTDTQYFGPGTRLTVL.

The chain combines TRBV2 with TRBJ2-2, with D maybe TRBD1 (6 bases). V lost 6 bases and J 2 bases, leaving 13 bases between the germline ends. The germline V gene has CDR1 SNHLY and CDR2 FYNNEI. The CDR3 runs 15 residues. CDR3 sequence reads: CASSGPGQNTGELFF. The CDR3 DNA is TGTGCCAGCAGCGGGCCGGGACAAAACACCGGGGAGCTGTTTTTT.

Here the CDR3 reads CASSLTLNTGTGSPLHF. As DNA, the CDR3 is TGCGCCAGCAGCTTGACCCTGAACACAGGGACAGGCTCACCCCTCCACTTT. The rearrangement uses TRBV5-1 and TRBJ1-6; 8 nucleotides align to TRBD1. J gave up 10 bases and V 1 base, and 13 bases lay outside the gene matches. The CDR3 consists of 17 residues. CDR1 is SGHRS, CDR2 YFSETQ, per germline. The full variable domain, with the rest looked up from reference TRBV5-1 and TRBJ1-6, is KAGVTQTPRYLIKTRGQQVTLSCSPISGHRSVSWYQQTPGQGLQFLFEYFSETQRNKGNFPGRFSGRQFSNSRSEMNVSTLELGDSALYLCASSLTLNTGTGSPLHFGNGTRLTVT.

The chain has TRBV30 and TRBJ2-7; the D is unclear. The CDR3 is 14 amino acids. V gave up 0 bases and J gave up 4 bases, with 13 bases separating them. Germline V gene data show CDR1 as GTSNPN and CDR2 as SVGIG (reference sequence). The chain's CDR3 is CAWSVSGIAYEQYF. DNA of the CDR3: TGTGCCTGGAGTGTATCAGGCATCGCGTACGAGCAGTACTTC. The full variable domain, in which reference TRBV30 and TRBJ2-7 provide the parts outside the CDR3, is SQTIHQWPATLVQPVGSPLSLECTVEGTSNPNLYWYRQAAGRGLQLLFYSVGIGQISSEVPQNLSASRPQDRQFILSSKKLLLSDSGFYLCAWSVSGIAYEQYFGPGTRLTVT.

The chain is built from TRBV11-3 and TRBJ2-1, with 10 bases that match TRBD2. Unmatched junction bases numbered 10, after V lost 5 bases and J lost 9 bases. This CDR3 region has 15 residues. CDR1 is SGHNT and CDR2 is YENEEA in the germline V gene. CDR3 in amino acids: CASSPPGTSVGEQFF. CDR3 nucleotide sequence: TGTGCCAGCAGCCCACCCGGGACTAGCGTGGGTGAGCAGTTCTTC.

This rearrangement joins TRBV5-1 to TRBJ2-1; D is possibly TRBD2 (5 bases). V shed 4 bases and J shed 9 bases, with 14 bases lying between them. The CDR3 spans 13 residues. Germline CDR1 and CDR2: SGHRS and YFSETQ. The CDR3 region has the DNA TGCGCCAGCAGCGAAACGACGGGGATTGAGCAGTTCTTC. Protein: CASSETTGIEQFF.